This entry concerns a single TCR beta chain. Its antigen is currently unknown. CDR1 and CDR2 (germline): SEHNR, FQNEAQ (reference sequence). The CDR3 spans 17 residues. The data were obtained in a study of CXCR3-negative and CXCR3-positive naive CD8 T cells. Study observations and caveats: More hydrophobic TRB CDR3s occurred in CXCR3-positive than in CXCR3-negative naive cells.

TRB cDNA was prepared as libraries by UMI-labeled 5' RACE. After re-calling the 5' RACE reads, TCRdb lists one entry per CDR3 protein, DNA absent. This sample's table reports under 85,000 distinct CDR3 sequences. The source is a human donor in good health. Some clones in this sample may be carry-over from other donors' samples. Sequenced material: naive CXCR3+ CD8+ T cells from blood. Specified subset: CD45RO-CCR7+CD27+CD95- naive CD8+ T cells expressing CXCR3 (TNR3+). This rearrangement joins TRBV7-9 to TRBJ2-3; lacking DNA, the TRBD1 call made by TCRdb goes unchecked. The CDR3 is CASSSWPLQTSTDTQYF.